The 7 T cell receptor beta chains reported below all come from one sample, sequenced in a study of blood T cell repertoires in COVID-19. TCRdb's copy holds only in-frame clones and misses some; the assay was immunoSEQ multiplex PCR. The table records about 220,000 clones, 82% of them present only once. The sequenced sample consisted of peripheral blood. Receptors originate from a woman of 80 years or more with acute or convalescent COVID-19.

The V call is TRBV19, the J call TRBJ1-2, with a tentative D call TRBD1 (6 bases). Germline loops: CDR1 LNHDA, CDR2 SQIVND (reference sequence). The CDR3 is 12 residues long. V lost 5 bases, J lost 7 bases, and 11 bases lay in between. The DNA for the CDR3 is TGTGCCAGTAGTCCTCGGGGGGCTGGCTACACCTTC. Translated, it gives CASSPRGAGYTF. Full variable domain (missing parts from reference TRBV19 and TRBJ1-2): DGGITQSPKYLFRKEGQNVTLSCEQNLNHDAMYWYRQDPGQGLRLIYYSQIVNDFQKGDIAEGYSVSREKKESFPLTVTSAQKNPTAFYLCASSPRGAGYTFGSGTRLTVV.

This chain joins TRBV11-2 and TRBJ1-6; 7 bases agree with TRBD1. The V segment lost 5 bases and the J segment 5 bases; nucleotides outside the gene matches: 6. Germline loops: CDR1 SGHAT, CDR2 FQNNGV. The CDR3 loop spans 15 amino acids. Written as DNA, the CDR3 is TGTGCCAGCAGCGCATGGACAGGCAATAATTCACCCCTCCACTTT. The encoded protein is CASSAWTGNNSPLHF.

The chain recombines TRBV30 with TRBJ1-1, with D hard to call. Trimming removed 0 bases from V and 2 bases from J, with 13 bases in between. CDR1 and CDR2 from the germline V gene are GTSNPN and SVGIG (reference sequence). The CDR3 sequence is 15 residues long. CDR3 DNA sequence: TGTGCCTGGAGTGTCGGAGCCAGTAAAAACACTGAAGCTTTCTTT. This codes for CAWSVGASKNTEAFF.

This chain uses TRBV18 with TRBJ1-1; D is unclear. V gave up 6 bases and J gave up 3 bases, with 14 bases separating them. CDR1 is KGHSH, CDR2 LQKENI, per germline. The CDR3 runs to 14 residues. CDR3 residues: CASSSAGYDTEAFF. The DNA for the CDR3 is TGTGCCAGCTCTTCGGCGGGGTACGACACTGAAGCTTTCTTT.

This chain connects TRBV5-1 to TRBJ2-1; TRBD2 matches at 12 bases. Germline trimming cut 4 bases from V and 2 bases from J; bases unmatched to any gene: 4. This CDR3 has 16 residues. Germline CDR1 and CDR2: SGHRS and YFSETQ. The CDR3 protein is CASSLLAGGTYNEQFF. CDR3 nucleotides: TGCGCCAGCAGCCTACTAGCGGGGGGTACCTACAATGAGCAGTTCTTC.

The V call is TRBV7-8, the J call TRBJ2-3, with 16 bases that match TRBD2. J was trimmed by 4 bases and V by 5 bases; bases with no gene match: 3. This CDR3 is built from 16 residues. Germline V gives CDR1 SGHVS, CDR2 FQNEAQ. DNA for the CDR3: TGTGCCAGCAGCCTGGGGACTAGCGGGGGGGCAGATACGCAGTATTTT. The encoded protein is CASSLGTSGGADTQYF.

The V gene is TRBV7-2, the J gene TRBJ2-7, with a possible D match to TRBD2 (5 bases). Germline V gene data show CDR1 as SGHTA and CDR2 as FQGNSA. Deletions cut 2 bases from V and 3 bases from J, with 11 bases between. This CDR3 has 14 amino acids. In nucleotides, the CDR3 is TGTGCCAGCAGCTTACGTCGAGAGGGCTACGAGCAGTACTTC. It encodes CASSLRREGYEQYF. Full variable domain (outside the CDR3, taken from reference TRBV7-2 and TRBJ2-7): GAGVSQSPSNKVTEKGKDVELRCDPISGHTALYWYRQSLGQGLEFLIYFQGNSAPDKSGLPSDRFSAERTGGSVSTLTIQRTQQEDSAVYLCASSLRREGYEQYFGPGTRLTVT.